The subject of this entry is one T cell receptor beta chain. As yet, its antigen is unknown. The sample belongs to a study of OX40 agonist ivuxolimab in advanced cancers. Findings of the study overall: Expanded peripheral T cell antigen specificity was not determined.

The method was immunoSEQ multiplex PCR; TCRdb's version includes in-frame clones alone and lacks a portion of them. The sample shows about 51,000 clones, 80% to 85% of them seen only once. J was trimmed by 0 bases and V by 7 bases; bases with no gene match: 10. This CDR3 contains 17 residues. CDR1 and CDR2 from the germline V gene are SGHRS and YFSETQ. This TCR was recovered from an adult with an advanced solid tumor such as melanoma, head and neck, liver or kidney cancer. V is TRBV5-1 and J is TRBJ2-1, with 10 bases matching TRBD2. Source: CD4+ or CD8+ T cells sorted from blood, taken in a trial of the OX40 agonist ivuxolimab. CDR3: CASRTSGVPSSYNEQFF. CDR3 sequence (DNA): TGCGCCAGCCGAACTAGCGGGGTCCCGAGCTCCTACAATGAGCAGTTCTTC.